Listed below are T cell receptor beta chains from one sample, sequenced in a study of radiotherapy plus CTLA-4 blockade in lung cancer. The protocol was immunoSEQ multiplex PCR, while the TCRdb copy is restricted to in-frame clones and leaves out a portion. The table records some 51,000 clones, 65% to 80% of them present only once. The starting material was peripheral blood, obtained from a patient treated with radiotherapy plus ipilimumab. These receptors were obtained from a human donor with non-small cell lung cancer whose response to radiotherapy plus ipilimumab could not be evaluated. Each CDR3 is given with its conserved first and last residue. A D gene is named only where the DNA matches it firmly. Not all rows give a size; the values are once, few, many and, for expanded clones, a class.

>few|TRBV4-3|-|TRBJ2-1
TGCGCCAGCAGCCAAGCACAGGGCCACAATGAGCAGTTCTTC
CASSQAQGHNEQFF
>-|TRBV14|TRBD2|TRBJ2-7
TGTGCCAGCAGCCCAAGACTAGCGGGGTACTACGAGCAGTACTTC
CASSPRLAGYYEQYF
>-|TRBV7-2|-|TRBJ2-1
TGTGCCAGCAGCTTAGCTGCGGTCTCCTACAATGAGCAGTTCTTC
CASSLAAVSYNEQFF
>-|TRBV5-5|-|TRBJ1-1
TGTGCCAGCAGCTTTGATAGAGGGATGAACACTGAAGCTTTCTTT
CASSFDRGMNTEAFF
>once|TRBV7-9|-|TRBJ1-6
TGTGCCAGCAGCCCCCTAGACAGGCCCTATTCACCCCTCCACTTT
CASSPLDRPYSPLHF
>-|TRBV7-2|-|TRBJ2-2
TGTGCCAGCAGCCTTGGGGCGGGGATGAACACCGGGGAGCTGTTTTTT
CASSLGAGMNTGELFF
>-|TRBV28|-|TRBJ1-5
TGTGCCAGCAGTTGGGGGGGGCGGAACAATCAGCCCCAGCATTTT
CASSWGGRNNQPQHF
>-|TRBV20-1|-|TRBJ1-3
TGCAGTGCCGCGGGGGGGAGTGTCATATATTTT
CSAAGGSVIYF
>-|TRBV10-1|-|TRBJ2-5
TGCGCCAGCCGGTGCCTCCTAGCCACCAAAGAGACCCAGTACTTC
CASRCLLATKETQYF
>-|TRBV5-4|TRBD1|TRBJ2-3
TGTGCCAGCAGGAGGACCGGACAGGGAACAGATACGCAGTATTTT
CASRRTGQGTDTQYF
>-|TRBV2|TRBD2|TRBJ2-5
TGTGCCAGCAGTGTCGAAGCGGGAGTTTATGAGACCCAGTACTTC
CASSVEAGVYETQYF
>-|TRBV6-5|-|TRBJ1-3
TGTGCCAGCAGTCGCGCCGGGGACACCATATATTTT
CASSRAGDTIYF
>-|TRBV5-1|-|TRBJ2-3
TGCGCCAGCAGCTTGGAGCCAGCGGGCTCCACTAGCACAGATACGCAGTATTTT
CASSLEPAGSTSTDTQYF
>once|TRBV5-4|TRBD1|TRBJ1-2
TGTGCCAGCAGCTCTCCCTCGACAGGGGTGGCGGGCTACACCTTC
CASSSPSTGVAGYTF
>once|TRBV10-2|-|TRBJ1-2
TGCGCCAGCAGTGCAGGGAAGGACTATGGCTACACCTTC
CASSAGKDYGYTF
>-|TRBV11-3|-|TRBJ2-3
TGTGCCAGCAGCTTTGGCAGGGCCGTAGATACGCAGTATTTT
CASSFGRAVDTQYF
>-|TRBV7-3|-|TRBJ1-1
TGTGCCAGCAGCTCTATGAGCTCCACTGAAGCTTTCTTT
CASSSMSSTEAFF
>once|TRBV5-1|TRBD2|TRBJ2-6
TGCGCCAGCAGAAACTCTGGGACTATACTCTCTGGGGCCAACGTCCTGACTTTC
CASRNSGTILSGANVLTF
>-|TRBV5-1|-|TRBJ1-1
TGCGCCAGCAGCTTGGAAGGGAGGGGGATGAACACTGAAGCTTTCTTT
CASSLEGRGMNTEAFF
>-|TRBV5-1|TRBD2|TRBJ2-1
TGCGCCAGCAGCTTGGCCGGGTTAGCGGGAGCGGTTGAGCAGTTCTTC
CASSLAGLAGAVEQFF
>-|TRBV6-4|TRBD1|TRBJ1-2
TGTGCCAGCAGTGACCCGGGACAGGGGTATGGCTACACCTTC
CASSDPGQGYGYTF
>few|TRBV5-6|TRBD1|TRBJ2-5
TGTGCCAGCAGCTTTACTGGGACAGACCAAGAGACCCAGTACTTC
CASSFTGTDQETQYF
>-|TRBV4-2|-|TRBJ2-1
TGTGCCAGCAGCCAAGATCAGCGGCTGAATGAGCAGTTCTTC
CASSQDQRLNEQFF
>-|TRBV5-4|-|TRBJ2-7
TGTGCCAGCAGCTTGGCTGCAGGGGTCTACGAGCAGTACTTC
CASSLAAGVYEQYF
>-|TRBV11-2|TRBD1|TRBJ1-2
TGTGCCAGCAGATACGCGTTTCGGGACAGGGGGGACTATGGCTACACCTTC
CASRYAFRDRGDYGYTF
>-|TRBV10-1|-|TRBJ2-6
TGCGCCAGCAGTGAGTCAAGAGAGTTGGGGGCCAACGTCCTGACTTTC
CASSESRELGANVLTF
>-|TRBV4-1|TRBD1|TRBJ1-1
TGCGCCAGCAGCCAAGAACCGACAGGGGTGGGCACTGAAGCTTTCTTT
CASSQEPTGVGTEAFF
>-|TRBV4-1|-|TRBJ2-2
TGCGCCAGCAGCCAAGAGGGGGGCACCGGGGAGCTGTTTTTT
CASSQEGGTGELFF
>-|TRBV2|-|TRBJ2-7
TGTGCCAGCAGTGAAGGGTGGTTCCAGTTGAACGAGCAGTACTTC
CASSEGWFQLNEQYF
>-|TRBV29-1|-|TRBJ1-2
TGCAGCGTTTGGAAAGGGGGCTATGGCTACACCTTC
CSVWKGGYGYTF
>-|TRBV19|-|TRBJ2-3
TGTGCCAGTAGGCCCCCGGGAGATACGCAGTATTTT
CASRPPGDTQYF
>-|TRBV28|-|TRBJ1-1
TGTGCCAGCAGTTTAACAGGGATGAACACTGAAGCTTTCTTT
CASSLTGMNTEAFF
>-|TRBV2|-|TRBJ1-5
TGTGCCAGCAGTGGGACAGCACCCAATCAGCCCCAGCATTTT
CASSGTAPNQPQHF
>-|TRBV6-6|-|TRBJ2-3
TGTGCCAGCAGTTCTTTTAGACTCGACACAGATACGCAGTATTTT
CASSSFRLDTDTQYF
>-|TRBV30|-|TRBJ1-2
TGTGCCTGGAGTGTAGACGGGGATTTATATGGCTACACCTTC
CAWSVDGDLYGYTF
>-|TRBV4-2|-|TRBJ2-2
TGTGCCAGCAGCCAAAACGGGAGACGGCTGAACACCGGGGAGCTGTTTTTT
CASSQNGRRLNTGELFF
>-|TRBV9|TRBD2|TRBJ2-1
TGTGCCAGCAGTCTAGCGGGAACCTCCTACAATGAGCAGTTCTTC
CASSLAGTSYNEQFF
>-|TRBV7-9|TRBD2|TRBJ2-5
TGTGCCAGCAGCGGGGGGGTACAAGAGACCCAGTACTTC
CASSGGVQETQYF
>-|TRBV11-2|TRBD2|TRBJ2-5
TGTGCCAGCAGCTTATGGGGGGCCGAGAGCGGGGGGAAGTACTTC
CASSLWGAESGGKYF
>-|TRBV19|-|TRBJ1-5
TGTGCCAGTAGTATAGGAGATCTGAGGGGACTGAATCAGCCCCAGCATTTT
CASSIGDLRGLNQPQHF
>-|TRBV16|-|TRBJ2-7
TGTGCCAGCAGCGTGAAAAGGTCCGGGGTCAACGAGCAGTACTTC
CASSVKRSGVNEQYF
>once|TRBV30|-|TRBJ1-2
TGTGCCTGGAGAAAATTCAGGATAAACTATGGCTACACCTTC
CAWRKFRINYGYTF
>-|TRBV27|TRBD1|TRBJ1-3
TGTGCCAGCAGTCTGACCGGGACAGGGGTTGGAAACACCATATATTTT
CASSLTGTGVGNTIYF
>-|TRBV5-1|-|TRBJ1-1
TGCGCCAGCAGCTTGGGTGCCCCCTTGGGCGCTGAAGCTTTCTTT
CASSLGAPLGAEAFF
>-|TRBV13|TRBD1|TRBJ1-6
TGTGCCAGCAGCTTAGGGAGAGGACAGGGCCTACCCCTCCACTTT
CASSLGRGQGLPLHF
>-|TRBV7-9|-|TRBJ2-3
TGTGCCAGCAGCTCCTTCCGACAGGCCGCCACAGATACGCAGTATTTT
CASSSFRQAATDTQYF
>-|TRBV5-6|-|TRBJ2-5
TGTGCCAGCAGCGGGGGGACCCCCCAAGAGACCCAGTACTTC
CASSGGTPQETQYF
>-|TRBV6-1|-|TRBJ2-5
TGTGCCAGCAGTGAAGGACTACGGGAGACCCAGTACTTC
CASSEGLRETQYF
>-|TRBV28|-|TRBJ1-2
TGTGCCAGCAGTCCACATCCGCAGGGGCCCAGCTATGGCTACACCTTC
CASSPHPQGPSYGYTF
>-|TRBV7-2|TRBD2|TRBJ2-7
TGTGCCAGCAGCTCCCCGGGACTAGCGAATCACGAGCAGTACTTC
CASSSPGLANHEQYF